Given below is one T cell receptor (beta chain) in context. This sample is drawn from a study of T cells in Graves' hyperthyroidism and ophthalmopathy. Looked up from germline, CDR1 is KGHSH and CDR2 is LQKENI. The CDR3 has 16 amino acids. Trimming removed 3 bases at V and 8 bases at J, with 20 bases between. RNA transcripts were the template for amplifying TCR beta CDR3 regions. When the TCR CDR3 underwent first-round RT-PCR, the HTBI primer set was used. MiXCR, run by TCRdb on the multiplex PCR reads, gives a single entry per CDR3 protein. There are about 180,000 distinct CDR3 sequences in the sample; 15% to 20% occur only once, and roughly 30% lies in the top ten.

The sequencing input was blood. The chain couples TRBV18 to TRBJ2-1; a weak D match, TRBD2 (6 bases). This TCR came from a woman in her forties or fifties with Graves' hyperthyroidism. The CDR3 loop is CASSPRPGLRDHEQFF. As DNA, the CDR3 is TGTGCCAGCTCACCGAGACCGGGACTCCGTGATCATGAGCAGTTCTTC.